The T cell receptor (beta chain) described here comes from a study of spatial heterogeneity in lung cancer. Turning to the study itself: Sequence detection consistently recorded a greater number of beta-chain than alpha-chain sequences.

This clonotype was found a few times. Time point described: blood at routine non-recurrence follow-up after resection. Sequencing was performed on whole RNA extracted from tumor and nontumor lung tissue, or from frozen PBMC, and the material was left unsorted. TCRdb re-called the 5' RACE reads through MiXCR, storing one row per CDR3 protein. The data show about 47,000 distinct CDR3 sequences, about 12% seen once. The TCR sequence derives from a male donor with early-stage non-small cell lung cancer. Material: PBMCs, obtained at follow-up.

DNA for the CDR3: TGTGCCAGCAGCTTGGCGGCAGGGTGGAACTCCTACGAGCAGTACTTC. Translation gives CASSLAAGWNSYEQYF. The gene calls are TRBV5-4 and TRBJ2-7; TRBD1 might be the D (5 bases). Trimming took 0 bases from V and 0 from J, leaving 13 bases between them. Germline assignment: CDR1 SGHNT and CDR2 YYREEE (reference sequence). This CDR3 region has 16 residues.